These 14 T cell receptor beta chains came from one sample sequenced in a study of blood T cell repertoires in COVID-19. Sequenced by immunoSEQ multiplex PCR; TCRdb stores in-frame clones only, minus some. The sample yields fewer than 110,000 clones, 87% seen once. The sample was peripheral blood. The receptor set was obtained from a woman in her twenties or thirties with acute or convalescent COVID-19.

The chain's CDR3 is CASRGQDSYEQYF. The CDR3 DNA reads TGCGCCAGCCGAGGGCAGGACTCCTACGAGCAGTACTTC. The chain joins TRBV5-1 to TRBJ2-7; TRBD2 might be the D (5 bases). Per germline, CDR1 SGHRS and CDR2 YFSETQ. The CDR3 runs to 13 residues. Deletions cut 7 bases from V and 0 bases from J, with 11 bases between. Drawing the rest from reference TRBV5-1 and TRBJ2-7, the complete variable domain is KAGVTQTPRYLIKTRGQQVTLSCSPISGHRSVSWYQQTPGQGLQFLFEYFSETQRNKGNFPGRFSGRQFSNSRSEMNVSTLELGDSALYLCASRGQDSYEQYFGPGTRLTVT.

The rearrangement joins TRBV28 to TRBJ1-1, with D perhaps TRBD1 (5 bases). V was cut by 7 bases and J by 8 bases, with 14 bases left in between. The CDR3 is made up of 12 amino acids. Germline V lookup: CDR1 MDHEN, CDR2 SYDVKM. CDR3 in amino acids: CASTTQVGEAFF. The CDR3 DNA reads as TGTGCCAGCACAACACAGGTAGGAGAAGCTTTCTTT.

The CDR3 nucleotides are TGTGCTAGTGGTTTGTGGCAGGGAGGAGATACGCAGTATTTT. Translation gives CASGLWQGGDTQYF. The rearrangement uses TRBV12-5 and TRBJ2-3; tentatively, D is TRBD2 (6 bases). CDR1 and CDR2 (germline): LGHNT, FRNRAP. Trimming left V 2 bases short and J 5 bases short, with 11 bases between. The CDR3 runs 14 residues.

There are a few counts of this clone. V is TRBV5-8 and J is TRBJ1-1; D unclear. V lost 1 base and J 5 bases, leaving 15 bases between the germline ends. The CDR3 consists of 15 residues. Germline lookup yields CDR1 SGHTS and CDR2 YDEGEE. CDR3 loop: CASSLSVGVRTEAFF. The CDR3 DNA is TGTGCCAGCAGCTTGTCGGTCGGGGTTAGGACTGAAGCTTTCTTT.

The chain links TRBV5-1 to TRBJ1-3; 7 bases agree with TRBD1. Germline V CDR1 and CDR2: SGHRS, YFSETQ. V shed 4 bases and J 3 bases; nucleotides not matched to a gene: 4. This CDR3 is 14 amino acids long. The CDR3 loop is CASSRGGDGNTIYF. For the CDR3, the DNA is TGCGCCAGCAGCAGAGGGGGCGATGGAAACACCATATATTTT. The variable domain in full, completed from reference TRBV5-1 and TRBJ1-3, reads KAGVTQTPRYLIKTRGQQVTLSCSPISGHRSVSWYQQTPGQGLQFLFEYFSETQRNKGNFPGRFSGRQFSNSRSEMNVSTLELGDSALYLCASSRGGDGNTIYFGEGSWLTVV.

The chain recombines TRBV28 with TRBJ2-2; TRBD2 matches 8 bases. J was trimmed by 5 bases and V by 6 bases; bases with no gene match: 11. There are 16 residues in the CDR3. Germline V gene lookup returns CDR1 MDHEN and CDR2 SYDVKM. Here the CDR3 reads CASSPGGAGDTGELFF. The CDR3 nucleotides read TGTGCCAGCAGCCCCGGGGGGGCGGGGGATACCGGGGAGCTGTTTTTT.

The V gene is TRBV19, the J gene TRBJ2-2; 7 bases line up with TRBD1. V was pared by 8 bases and J by 2 bases, with 8 bases of the junction left unmatched. The CDR3 is 15 amino acids. From germline, CDR1 is LNHDA and CDR2 SQIVND (reference sequence). The CDR3 loop reads CASRTGALNTGELFF. As DNA, the CDR3 is TGTGCCAGTCGGACAGGAGCACTTAACACCGGGGAGCTGTTTTTT.

This clone has a single count. The rearrangement joins TRBV18 to TRBJ2-2, with D possibly TRBD1 on 6 matching bases. V was trimmed by 2 bases and J by 3 bases, leaving 16 bases between them. Germline CDR1 and CDR2: KGHSH and LQKENI. CDR3 length: 17 residues. CDR3 DNA: TGTGCCAGCTCACCAGCCACCGGGACACCTCACACCGGGGAGCTGTTTTTT. The encoded protein is CASSPATGTPHTGELFF.

The chain recombines TRBV19 with TRBJ2-7; TRBD1 agrees at 11 bases. The length of the CDR3 is 17 residues. Germline-derived CDR1 and CDR2 are LNHDA and SQIVND (reference sequence). V lost 3 bases and J lost 1; bases outside the gene matches: 8. CDR3 sequence reads: CASSILPGQGASYEQYF. The CDR3 nucleotides read TGTGCCAGTAGTATTCTCCCCGGACAGGGGGCTTCCTACGAGCAGTACTTC.

The chain is built from TRBV12-3 or TRBV12-4 and TRBJ2-4; D call uncertain. V was shortened by 6 bases and J by 6 bases, with 6 bases between the two germline ends. The CDR3 sequence is 11 residues long. DNA of the CDR3: TGTGCCAGCAGGAGGTCAAACATTCAGTACTTC. Amino acid sequence: CASRRSNIQYF.

This sequence joins TRBV18 and TRBJ1-1; 10 bases agree with TRBD1. Looked up from germline, CDR1 is KGHSH and CDR2 is LQKENI. This CDR3 has 15 amino acids. V was clipped by 8 bases and J by 5 bases; unmatched bases: 11. This CDR3 is CASGGVRTGGTEAFF. The CDR3 DNA reads as TGTGCCAGCGGTGGCGTCAGGACAGGGGGGACTGAAGCTTTCTTT.

The gene calls are TRBV2 and TRBJ2-1, with a weak D call TRBD2 (6 bases). The germline V and J ends were trimmed by 3 bases and 0 bases, with 15 bases remaining between them. This CDR3 comprises 17 residues. Germline CDR1 and CDR2: SNHLY and FYNNEI. This CDR3 reads CASSEEGGRASYNEQFF. As DNA, the CDR3 is TGTGCCAGCAGTGAGGAGGGCGGCCGAGCCTCCTACAATGAGCAGTTCTTC. The entire variable domain, with the rest obtained from reference TRBV2 and TRBJ2-1, is as follows: EPEVTQTPSHQVTQMGQEVILRCVPISNHLYFYWYRQILGQKVEFLVSFYNNEISEKSEIFDDQFSVERPDGSNFTLKIRSTKLEDSAMYFCASSEEGGRASYNEQFFGPGTRLTVL.

V usage is TRBV6-5 and J usage is TRBJ1-2; D is ambiguous. The length of the CDR3 is 13 residues. V lost 7 bases, J lost 7 bases, and 16 bases lay in between. The germline V gene has CDR1 MNHEY and CDR2 SVGAGI. Here the CDR3 reads CASTRTEGSGYTF. CDR3 in DNA: TGTGCCAGCACTCGGACGGAGGGATCTGGCTACACCTTC.

This sequence joins TRBV3-1 (or the pseudogene TRBV3-2) and TRBJ1-2, with 9 nucleotides matching TRBD1. V trimming: 3 bases; J trimming: 8 bases; junction bases outside the gene matches: 7. Germline loops: CDR1 LGHDT, CDR2 YNNKEL (reference sequence). CDR3 size: 14 residues. The CDR3 coding sequence is TGTGCCAGCAGCCAGAGACAGGGGGTTAACGGCTACACCTTC. This translates into CASSQRQGVNGYTF.